A selection of T cell receptor beta chains follows, all from one sample in a study of blood T cell repertoires in COVID-19. TCRdb keeps only in-frame clones here, not all; method: immunoSEQ multiplex PCR. Of under 200,000 clones in the sample, 60% to 85% were seen once. The sequencing sample was made of peripheral blood. The receptors stem from a man between 60 and 75 years old with active or convalescent COVID-19. CDR3s include the opening cysteine and the closing phenylalanine or tryptophan. The D gene is left open where the match is weak. The size of a clone is reported for some rows only, either as once, few or many, or as a class for expanded clones.

>TRBJ2-5|TRBV28|NA|NA
CASSQQTAPLGETQYF
TGTGCCAGCAGTCAGCAGACAGCGCCACTGGGGGAGACCCAGTACTTC
>TRBJ1-1|TRBV5-1|NA|NA
CASSGGGAGSTEAFF
TGCGCCAGCAGCGGTGGGGGCGCTGGAAGTACTGAAGCTTTCTTT
>TRBJ2-1|TRBV10-3|TRBD2|NA
CAISERGGSGSSYNEQFF
TGTGCCATCAGTGAGAGGGGGGGTAGCGGGAGCTCCTACAATGAGCAGTTCTTC
>TRBJ2-7|TRBV7-9|NA|few
CASSFESASYEQYF
TGTGCCAGCAGCTTCGAAAGTGCGTCCTACGAGCAGTACTTC
>TRBJ1-2|TRBV5-1|NA|NA
CASSYLGGDYGYTF
TGCGCCAGCAGCTACTTGGGAGGGGATTATGGCTACACCTTC
>TRBJ1-1|TRBV2|NA|once
CASSSLSSSEAFF
TGTGCCAGCTCCTCTCTTTCCAGTTCTGAAGCTTTCTTT
>TRBJ1-3|TRBV27|NA|NA
CASSRIFSGLSGNTIYF
TGTGCCAGCAGCCGAATTTTCTCAGGTCTCTCTGGAAACACCATATATTTT
>TRBJ1-2|TRBV6-5|NA|NA
CASWMGHLYGYTF
TGTGCCAGCTGGATGGGCCACCTCTATGGCTACACCTTC
>TRBJ1-1|TRBV7-2|NA|NA
CANYESYGGEAFF
TGTGCCAACTATGAGAGTTACGGGGGTGAAGCTTTCTTT
>TRBJ2-1|TRBV7-9|NA|NA
CASSLNARHNEQFF
TGTGCCAGCAGCTTAAACGCGCGTCACAATGAGCAGTTCTTC
>TRBJ2-7|TRBV3-1/TRBV3-2|NA|NA
CASSQRDYEQYF
TGTGCCAGCAGCCAGCGGGACTACGAGCAGTACTTC
>TRBJ1-1|TRBV28|NA|NA
CASSLPPELAAFF
TGTGCCAGCAGTTTACCCCCCGAATTGGCAGCTTTCTTT
>TRBJ2-7|TRBV3-1/TRBV3-2|TRBD2|NA
CASSQGLAGGSYEQYF
TGTGCCAGCAGCCAAGGACTAGCGGGAGGGTCCTACGAGCAGTACTTC
>TRBJ1-4|TRBV3-1/TRBV3-2|TRBD1|few
CASSRTTGTNEKLFF
TGTGCCAGCAGCCGAACGACAGGGACTAATGAAAAACTGTTTTTT
>TRBJ2-1|TRBV7-3|TRBD2|NA
CASSLTSGRAVDEQFF
TGTGCCAGCAGCTTGACTAGCGGGAGGGCCGTGGATGAGCAGTTCTTC
>TRBJ1-2|TRBV5-6|NA|NA
CASSLFSFYGYTF
TGTGCCAGCAGCTTGTTTAGTTTTTATGGCTACACCTTC
>TRBJ1-5|TRBV7-8|TRBD1|NA
CASSVSQGAGQPQHF
TGTGCCAGCAGCGTCTCACAGGGGGCCGGTCAGCCCCAGCATTTT
>TRBJ2-3|TRBV10-3|NA|NA
CAITQDRDTQYF
TGTGCCATCACCCAAGATAGAGATACGCAGTATTTT
>TRBJ2-7|TRBV9|NA|NA
CASSVAADSSYEQYF
TGTGCCAGCAGCGTAGCTGCCGACAGCTCCTACGAGCAGTACTTC
>TRBJ1-1|TRBV12-3/TRBV12-4|NA|NA
CASSRGGGTEAFF
TGTGCCAGCAGTCGCGGGGGGGGGACTGAAGCTTTCTTT